The entry that follows covers one TCR beta chain sequence. What it binds is not known. This entry belongs to a study of PD-1 blockade in classical Hodgkin lymphoma. The study's findings and limits: It was CD4+ TCR diversity, not CD8+, that rose significantly by C4D1. Whatever underlies the repertoire differences (possibly disease activity or prior therapy) remains undefined.

Method: immunoSEQ multiplex PCR; TCRdb's copy keeps in-frame clones and lacks some. This sample has 13,000 or so clones, with 92% found just once. V was trimmed by 5 bases and J by 5 bases, leaving 9 bases between them. The CDR3 has 12 amino acids. Germline lookup yields CDR1 SGHVS and CDR2 FNYEAQ. All trial patients relapsed after autologous stem cell transplantation. Best responses were complete response, partial response or progressive disease. The chain is built from TRBV7-6 and TRBJ2-5; no reliable D call. This clonotype was obtained from a human donor with classical Hodgkin lymphoma. The sequences come from peripheral blood mononuclear cells (PBMCs), collected at baseline. The CDR3 protein is CASSAWLETQYF. In nucleotides, the CDR3 is TGTGCCAGCAGCGCCTGGTTGGAGACCCAGTACTTC.